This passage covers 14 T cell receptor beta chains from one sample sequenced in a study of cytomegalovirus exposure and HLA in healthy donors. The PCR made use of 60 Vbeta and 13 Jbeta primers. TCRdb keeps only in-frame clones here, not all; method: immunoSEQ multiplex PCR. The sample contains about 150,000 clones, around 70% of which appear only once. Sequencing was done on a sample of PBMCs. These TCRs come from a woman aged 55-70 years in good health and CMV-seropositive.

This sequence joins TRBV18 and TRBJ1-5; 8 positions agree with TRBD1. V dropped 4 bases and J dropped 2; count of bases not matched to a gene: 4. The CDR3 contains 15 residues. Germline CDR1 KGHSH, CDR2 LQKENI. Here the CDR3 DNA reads TGTGCCAGCTCACTCGGGACAGGCGGCAATCAGCCCCAGCATTTT. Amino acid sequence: CASSLGTGGNQPQHF.

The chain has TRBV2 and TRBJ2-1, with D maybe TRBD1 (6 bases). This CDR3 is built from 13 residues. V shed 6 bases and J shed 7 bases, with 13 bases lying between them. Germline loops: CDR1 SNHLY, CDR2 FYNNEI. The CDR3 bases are TGTGCCAGCAGGCCCAGGGGTGAGAATGAGCAGTTCTTC. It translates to CASRPRGENEQFF.

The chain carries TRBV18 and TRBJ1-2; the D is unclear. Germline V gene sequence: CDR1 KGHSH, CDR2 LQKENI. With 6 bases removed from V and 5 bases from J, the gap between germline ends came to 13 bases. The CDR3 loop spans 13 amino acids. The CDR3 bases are TGTGCCAGCTCCGTCGGGTCCGGGTATGGCTACACCTTC. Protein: CASSVGSGYGYTF.

Written as DNA, the CDR3 is TGTGCCTGGAGAGAGACAGGGTGGGACACCATATATTTT. Its translation: CAWRETGWDTIYF. This chain links TRBV30 with TRBJ1-3; 7 nucleotides line up with TRBD1. In germline, CDR1 is GTSNPN, CDR2 SVGIG (reference sequence). V was pared by 3 bases and J by 8 bases, with 7 bases of the junction left unmatched. This CDR3 comprises 13 residues.

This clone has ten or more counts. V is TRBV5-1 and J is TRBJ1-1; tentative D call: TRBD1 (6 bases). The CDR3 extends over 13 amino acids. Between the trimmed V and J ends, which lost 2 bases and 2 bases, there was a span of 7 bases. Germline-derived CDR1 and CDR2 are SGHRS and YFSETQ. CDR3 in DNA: TGCGCCAGCAGCTTAGGGGGAAACACTGAAGCTTTCTTT. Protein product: CASSLGGNTEAFF.

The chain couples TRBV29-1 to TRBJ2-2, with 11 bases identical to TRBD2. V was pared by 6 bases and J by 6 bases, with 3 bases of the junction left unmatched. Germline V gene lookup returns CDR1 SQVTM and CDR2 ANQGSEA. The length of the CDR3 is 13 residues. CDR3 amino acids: CSVWTSGSGELFF. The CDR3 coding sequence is TGCAGCGTGTGGACTAGCGGGTCCGGGGAGCTGTTTTTT.

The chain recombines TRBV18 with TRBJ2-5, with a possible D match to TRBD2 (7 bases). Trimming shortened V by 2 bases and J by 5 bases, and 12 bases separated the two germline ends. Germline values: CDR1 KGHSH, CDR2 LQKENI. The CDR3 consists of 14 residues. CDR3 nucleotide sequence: TGTGCCAGCTCACCAAAGGGCGGGGGCGAGACCCAGTACTTC. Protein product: CASSPKGGGETQYF.

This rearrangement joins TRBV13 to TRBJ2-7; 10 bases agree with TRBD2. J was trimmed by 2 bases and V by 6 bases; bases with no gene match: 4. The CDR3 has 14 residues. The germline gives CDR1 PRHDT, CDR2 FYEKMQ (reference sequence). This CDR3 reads CASRPSGSPYEQYF. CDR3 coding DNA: TGTGCCAGCAGGCCTAGCGGGAGTCCCTACGAGCAGTACTTC.

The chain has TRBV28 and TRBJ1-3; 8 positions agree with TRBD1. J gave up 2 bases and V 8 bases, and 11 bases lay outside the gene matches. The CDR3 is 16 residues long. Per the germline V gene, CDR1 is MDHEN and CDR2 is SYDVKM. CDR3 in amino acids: CASRDPSGGAGNTIYF. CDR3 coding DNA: TGTGCCAGCCGTGATCCCTCAGGGGGCGCTGGAAACACCATATATTTT.

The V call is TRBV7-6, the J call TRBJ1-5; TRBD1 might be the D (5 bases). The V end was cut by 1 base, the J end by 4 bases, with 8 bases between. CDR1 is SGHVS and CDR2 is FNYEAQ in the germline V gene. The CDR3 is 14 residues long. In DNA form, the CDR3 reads TGTGCCAGCAGCTTAGGGGAGGGGAATCAGCCCCAGCATTTT. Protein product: CASSLGEGNQPQHF.

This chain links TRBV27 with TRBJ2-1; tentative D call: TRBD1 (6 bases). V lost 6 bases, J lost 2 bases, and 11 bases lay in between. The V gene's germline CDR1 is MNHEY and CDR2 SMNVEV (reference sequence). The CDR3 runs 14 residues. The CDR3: CASSFRGTYNEQFF. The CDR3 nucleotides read TGTGCCAGCAGCTTCAGGGGAACCTACAATGAGCAGTTCTTC.

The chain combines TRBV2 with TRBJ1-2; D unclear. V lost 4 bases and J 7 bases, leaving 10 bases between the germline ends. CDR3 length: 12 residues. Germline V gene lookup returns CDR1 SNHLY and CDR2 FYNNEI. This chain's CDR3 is CASSVRQVGYTF. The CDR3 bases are TGTGCCAGCAGTGTCAGGCAGGTTGGCTACACCTTC.

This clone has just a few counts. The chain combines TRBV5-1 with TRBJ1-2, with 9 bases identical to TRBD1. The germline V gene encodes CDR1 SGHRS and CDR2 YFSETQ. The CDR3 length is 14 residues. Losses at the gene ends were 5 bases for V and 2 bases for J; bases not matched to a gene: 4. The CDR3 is CASRGQGPNYGYTF. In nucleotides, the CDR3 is TGCGCCAGCAGGGGACAGGGTCCCAACTATGGCTACACCTTC. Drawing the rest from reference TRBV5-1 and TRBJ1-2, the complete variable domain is KAGVTQTPRYLIKTRGQQVTLSCSPISGHRSVSWYQQTPGQGLQFLFEYFSETQRNKGNFPGRFSGRQFSNSRSEMNVSTLELGDSALYLCASRGQGPNYGYTFGSGTRLTVV.

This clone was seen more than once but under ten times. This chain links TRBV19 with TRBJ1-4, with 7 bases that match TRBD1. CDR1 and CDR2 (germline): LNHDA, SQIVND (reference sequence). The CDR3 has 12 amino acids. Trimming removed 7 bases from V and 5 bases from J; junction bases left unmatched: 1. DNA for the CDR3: TGTGCCAGTAAGACAGGGAATGAAAAACTGTTTTTT. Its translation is CASKTGNEKLFF.